The clone carrying this T cell receptor (beta chain) was seen a handful of times. Its antigen is not known. The junction departs from the called germline gene at one end, perhaps through a read error. This CDR3 contains 14 residues. Germline V lookup: CDR1 GTSNPN, CDR2 SVGIG (reference sequence). The data are from a study of beta chain features in type 1 diabetes. At the level of the study: Examination of sorted cells across all samples involved around 110 million cells.

Via the markers CD45RO/CCR7/CD25/CD127/CD95/CD27, stem cell-like memory, regulatory, central memory and naive CD4+ cells were sorted. The sequenced template was cDNA made from the entire isolated RNA. This table comes from immunoSEQ multiplex PCR, and its TCRdb copy is limited to in-frame clones, with some not included. The data hold about 410,000 clones, with roughly 13% observed a single time. General study findings and limits: Whether TCRB rearrangement is influenced by HLA type went unresolved here.

The J gene is TRBJ1-5, the V gene TRBV30; TRBD1 might be the D (5 bases). The TCR comes from a man younger than 40 in good health. The sequenced material came from naive CD4+ T cells from blood. Here the CDR3 DNA reads TGTGCCGGGAGGAGCGGGGGGAGCAATCAGCCCCAGCATTTT. It codes for CAGRSGGSNQPQHF.